This TCR beta chain was recorded in a study of T cell changes during pregnancy in multiple sclerosis. The protocol was immunoSEQ multiplex PCR, while the TCRdb copy is restricted to in-frame clones and leaves out a portion. Of under 60,000 clones in the sample, almost 95% are singletons; the top ten hold approximately 0.41%. Between the trimmed V and J ends, which lost 0 bases and 3 bases, there was a span of 10 bases. Germline V gene data show CDR1 as SGHRS and CDR2 as YFSETQ. The CDR3 consists of 14 residues. The TCR sequence derives from a female donor in good health, enrolled as a control in a pregnancy study. This specimen was CD4+ T cells from peripheral blood mononuclear cells, taken in the second trimester of pregnancy. The chain recombines TRBV5-1 with TRBJ2-7; D is ambiguous. The CDR3 loop is CASSLADPGYEQYF. The CDR3 nucleotides are TGCGCCAGCAGCTTGGCAGACCCGGGCTACGAGCAGTACTTC. The whole variable domain, filled in from reference TRBV5-1 and TRBJ2-7, reads KAGVTQTPRYLIKTRGQQVTLSCSPISGHRSVSWYQQTPGQGLQFLFEYFSETQRNKGNFPGRFSGRQFSNSRSEMNVSTLELGDSALYLCASSLADPGYEQYFGPGTRLTVT.